One sample yielded the 11 T cell receptor beta chains listed below, sequenced in a study of CD8 T cells in ankylosing spondylitis. From the 5' RACE reads, TCRdb called clonotypes with MiXCR, one entry per CDR3 protein. The sample carries approximately 150,000 distinct CDR3 sequences, 9.5% to 10% recorded once. The sequenced sample consisted of blood, either unsorted or a sorted T cell fraction (not recorded which). These receptors all come from a female donor with ankylosing spondylitis or in good health (not recorded which).

The sample holds a few counts of this clonotype. This chain joins TRBV5-1 and TRBJ2-1; TRBD2 aligns across 8 bases. There are 16 residues in the CDR3. Per germline, CDR1 SGHRS and CDR2 YFSETQ. With V trimmed by 3 bases and J by 9 bases, 14 bases remained unmatched. The CDR3 spells CASSSPSGSTSGEQFF. In nucleotides, the CDR3 is TGCGCCAGCAGCTCGCCCAGCGGGAGTACCTCGGGTGAGCAGTTCTTC.

V and J are TRBV29-1 and TRBJ1-1; possible D gene TRBD1, 5 bases. This CDR3 comprises 13 residues. V shed 7 bases and J shed 4 bases, with 16 bases lying between them. The germline V gene has CDR1 SQVTM and CDR2 ANQGSEA. CDR3 in amino acids: CSDFGGRGTEAFF. DNA for the CDR3: TGCAGCGATTTTGGAGGGAGGGGCACTGAAGCTTTCTTT.

This clonotype was recorded a few times. The V call is TRBV9, the J call TRBJ1-1; D is perhaps TRBD1 (6 bases). This CDR3 region has 13 residues. V was trimmed by 1 base and J by 3 bases, leaving 7 bases between them. Germline CDR1 is SGDLS and CDR2 is YYNGEE. CDR3 coding DNA: TGTGCCAGCAGCGTACAGGGGTACACTGAAGCTTTCTTT. This sequence encodes CASSVQGYTEAFF.

The chain has TRBV4-1 and TRBJ2-3; no reliable D call. Trimming cost V 4 bases and J 5 bases, with 22 bases left between them. The CDR3 sequence is 17 residues long. The germline V gene encodes CDR1 MGHRA and CDR2 YSYEKL. The CDR3 DNA reads as TGCGCCAGCAGCCGCGGCGGAGACGACCCCCTCGGAGATACGCAGTATTTT. This gives the protein CASSRGGDDPLGDTQYF.

This clonotype has only a few counts. This chain uses TRBV9 with TRBJ2-5, with no clear D. Trimming took 1 base from V and 2 from J, leaving 18 bases between them. The germline CDR1 and CDR2 sequences are SGDLS and YYNGEE. The CDR3 has 17 residues. Here the CDR3 DNA reads TGTGCCAGCAGCGTATCCCAGCAGCCCGTTAATCAAGAGACCCAGTACTTC. Translating it yields CASSVSQQPVNQETQYF.

The V and J genes are TRBV28 and TRBJ2-3; a possible D gene is TRBD2 (6 bases). There are 15 residues in the CDR3. V lost 7 bases to trimming and J lost 0 bases, with 14 bases between them. The germline V gene has CDR1 MDHEN and CDR2 SYDVKM. The CDR3 protein is CASNLLALSTDTQYF. The CDR3 nucleotides read TGTGCCAGCAACCTACTAGCTCTCAGCACAGATACGCAGTATTTT.

This clonotype has at least ten counts. The rearrangement uses TRBV12-3 or TRBV12-4 and TRBJ2-7; D is ambiguous. Trimming cost V 6 bases and J 3 bases, with 9 bases left between them. The CDR3 runs 12 residues. This CDR3 reads CASSQPGYEQYF. DNA for the CDR3: TGTGCCAGCAGCCAACCAGGCTACGAGCAGTACTTC.

The V and J genes are TRBV20-1 and TRBJ2-3; TRBD1 might be the D (5 bases). V was clipped by 1 base and J by 6 bases, with 14 bases between them. The CDR3 consists of 14 residues. Germline CDR1 is DFQATT and CDR2 is SNEGSKA (reference sequence). The CDR3 reads CSARGTRNLDTQYF. Written as DNA, the CDR3 is TGCAGTGCTAGAGGGACAAGAAATCTGGATACGCAGTATTTT.

In this sample, this clonotype turned up a few times. The rearrangement joins TRBV4-3 to TRBJ2-1, with TRBD2 matching over 7 bases. Germline CDR1 LGHNA, CDR2 YSLEER. The CDR3 length is 16 residues. The V and J ends lost 0 bases and 2 bases, in that order; junction bases with no gene match: 4. The CDR3: CASSQEAAGPYNEQFF. The CDR3 bases are TGCGCCAGCAGCCAAGAAGCAGCGGGGCCCTACAATGAGCAGTTCTTC.

This clonotype was recorded at least ten times. The chain couples TRBV5-1 to TRBJ2-3; TRBD1 might be the D (5 bases). Germline-derived CDR1 and CDR2 are SGHRS and YFSETQ. V was shortened by 0 bases and J by 0 bases, with 17 bases between the two germline ends. The CDR3 has 18 amino acids. The CDR3 nucleotides read TGCGCCAGCAGCTTGGATCGGACACAGCTAACTAGCACAGATACGCAGTATTTT. It codes for CASSLDRTQLTSTDTQYF.

In this sample, this clonotype turned up many times. This chain uses TRBV7-9 with TRBJ2-1; 7 bases are a match to TRBD2. Germline values: CDR1 SEHNR, CDR2 FQNEAQ (reference sequence). CDR3 length equals 15 residues. The ends lost 6 bases at V and 7 bases at J; junction bases unmatched: 12. DNA for the CDR3: TGTGCCAGCAGTCACCCAGGCCAAGCGGGGAATGAGCAGTTCTTC. Translation gives CASSHPGQAGNEQFF.